The T cell receptor beta chain under discussion was sequenced for a study of graft-versus-host responses after intestinal transplantation (dated by TCRdb to about 2021). Regarding the research as a whole: Recipients received multivisceral, liver-intestinal, or isolated intestinal transplants. All recipients received anti-thymocyte globulin induction followed by maintenance tacrolimus and steroids for about three years. After intestinal transplantation, graft-versus-host and host-versus-graft alloreactive T cell clones in the graft, circulation and bone marrow were tracked using bulk TCR-beta CDR3 sequencing. Alloreactive clones were identified by sequencing pre-transplant mixed lymphocyte reaction products and comparing them with unstimulated pre-transplant donor and recipient T cells. A cohort of approximately 23 intestinal transplant recipients, including one retransplant, was enrolled, and a few patients lacking pretransplant specimens were excluded. A peak of at least 4% donor T cells among recipient peripheral blood mononuclear cells was the definition used for donor T cell macrochimerism. Rather than going through the commercial service, samples from a few later patients were sequenced in-house on an Illumina MiSeq and processed with MiXCR. Results and caveats for the whole study, not just this receptor: Early after transplant, peak levels of circulating GvH clones were associated with declines in HvG clones. The conclusions were limited by the relatively low number and heterogeneity of the intestinal transplant patients. In patients with donor T cell macrochimerism, the allografts had high GvH to HvG T cell clonal ratios. GvH clones turned up in recipient bone marrow, with some appearing earlier in ileal mucosa or blood, a pattern consistent with an intestinal mucosal origin.

The time point label on this specimen signifies: cells obtained before transplantation from donor or recipient. CD3+CD4+ and CD3+CD8+ populations were FACS-sorted from unstimulated pre-transplant donor and recipient cells taken from spleen or lymph nodes. Library preparation employed the immunoSEQ multiplex PCR assay. For most patients, genomic DNA was isolated with the Qiagen DNeasy Blood and Tissue Kit and sent frozen to Adaptive Biotechnologies for TCR sequencing. For most patients, genomic DNA was subjected to high-throughput TCR-beta CDR3 sequencing by Adaptive Biotechnologies. Concerning the study's data processing: Adaptive's ImmunoSEQ software supplied the TCR sequencing data for 18 patients, while MiXCR and VDJtools were used to process a few other patients. CD4 versus CD8 sorting errors were corrected by removing sequences found in both subsets at a frequency ratio below 5:1. CDR3 nucleotide sequences shared between donor and recipient were removed because the origin of such sequences could not be assigned. Alloreactive clones required at least 2-fold expansion over unstimulated cells and minimum CFSE-low frequency of 0.002% (template counts) or 0.001% (read counts). Clones detected in sequenced pre-transplant spleen, lymph node, or MLR CFSE-low populations of the donor or recipient were defined as mappable. Cumulative frequency of alloreactive clones was calculated as a percentage of all sequences weighted by copy number. As stored in TCRdb, this immuneACCESS dataset retains in-frame rearrangements with V and J assigned. A fraction of the clones does not appear; measured against another copy, unresolved V genes explain less than half of the discrepancy, and the remainder lacks a known reason. V and J calls and clone size are given by that table; D and trimming were obtained from the DNA. In all, the sample holds about 26,000 clones, and roughly 87% of those were seen once. Around 0.7% of the sample is in the top ten clones.

Details on this clone: Its cognate antigen has yet to be identified. Base qualities are not provided; no much larger clone lies one nucleotide away.

Reading from cysteine to phenylalanine, the CDR3 counts 13 amino acids. Only the CDR3 region is kept as DNA, spanning 39 bases read in frame from base 1. The germline V gene supplies CDR1 MNHNS and CDR2 SASEGT. V is cut by 4 bases and J by 11 bases, and the space between the germline ends is 17 bases. The receptor chain draws on TRBV6-1 and TRBJ1-1, with no D gene named confidently. The sequence was obtained from a human donor who received an intestinal transplant. The sequences come from unstimulated CD4+ T cells sorted from spleen or lymph node cells, collected before intestinal transplant. The CDR3 is CASSARTAGWAFF. The DNA is TGTGCCAGCAGTGCCCGGACGGCTGGGTGGGCTTTCTTT.